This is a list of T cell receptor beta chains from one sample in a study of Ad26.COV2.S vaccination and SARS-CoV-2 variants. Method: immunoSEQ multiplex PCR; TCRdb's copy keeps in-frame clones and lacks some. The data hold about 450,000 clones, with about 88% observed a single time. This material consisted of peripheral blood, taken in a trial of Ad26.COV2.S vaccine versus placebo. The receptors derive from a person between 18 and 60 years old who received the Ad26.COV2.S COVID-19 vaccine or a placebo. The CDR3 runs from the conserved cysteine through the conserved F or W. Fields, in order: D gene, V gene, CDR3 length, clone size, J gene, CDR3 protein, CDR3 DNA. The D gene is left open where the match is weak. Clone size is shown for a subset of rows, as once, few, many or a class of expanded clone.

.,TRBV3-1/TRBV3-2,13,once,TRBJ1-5,CASSRGGGQPQHF,TGTGCCAGCAGCCGAGGCGGTGGTCAGCCCCAGCATTTT
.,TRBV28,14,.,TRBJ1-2,CASIPGAADYGYTF,TGTGCCAGCATCCCCGGGGCAGCCGACTATGGCTACACCTTC
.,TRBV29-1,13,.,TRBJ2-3,CSANPGGGYTQYF,TGCAGCGCCAACCCGGGGGGCGGGTATACGCAGTATTTT
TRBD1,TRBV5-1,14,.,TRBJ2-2,CASSGQGHTGELFF,TGCGCCAGCAGCGGACAGGGGCACACCGGGGAGCTGTTTTTT
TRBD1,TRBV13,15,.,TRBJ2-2,CASSLGDRDTGELFF,TGTGCCAGCAGCTTAGGGGACAGGGACACCGGGGAGCTGTTTTTT
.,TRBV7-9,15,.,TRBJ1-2,CASSLGRGINYGYTF,TGTGCCAGCAGCTTAGGAAGGGGTATTAACTATGGCTACACCTTC
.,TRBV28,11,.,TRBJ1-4,CASRGNEKLFF,TGTGCCAGCAGGGGTAATGAAAAACTGTTTTTT
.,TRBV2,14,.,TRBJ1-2,CASSVRGSASGYTF,TGTGCCAGCAGTGTTCGGGGCAGTGCAAGTGGCTACACCTTC
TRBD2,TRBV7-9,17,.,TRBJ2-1,CASSTNSAGGEPNEQFF,TGTGCCAGCAGCACCAACTCGGCGGGAGGGGAACCCAATGAGCAGTTCTTC
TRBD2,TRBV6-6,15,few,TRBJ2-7,CASSYLPSGGYEQYF,TGTGCCAGCAGTTACCTCCCTAGCGGGGGTTACGAGCAGTACTTC
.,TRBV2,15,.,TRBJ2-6,CASSEAGPGANVLTF,TGTGCCAGCAGTGAAGCGGGGCCTGGGGCCAACGTCCTGACTTTC
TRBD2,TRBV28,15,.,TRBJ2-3,CASSLLAGAGDTQYF,TGTGCCAGCAGTCTCCTAGCGGGAGCGGGAGATACGCAGTATTTT
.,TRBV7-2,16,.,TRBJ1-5,CASSLRDGGSNQPQHF,TGTGCCAGCAGCTTGCGGGATGGGGGCAGCAATCAGCCCCAGCATTTT
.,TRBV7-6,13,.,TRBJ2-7,CASSEGQSHEQYF,TGTGCCAGCAGCGAAGGACAATCCCACGAGCAGTACTTC
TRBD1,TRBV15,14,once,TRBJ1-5,CATSRDRGNQPQHF,TGTGCCACCAGCAGAGACAGGGGGAATCAGCCCCAGCATTTT
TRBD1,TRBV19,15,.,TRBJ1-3,CATRDRTYSGNTIYF,TGTGCCACCAGGGACAGGACTTACTCTGGAAACACCATATATTTT
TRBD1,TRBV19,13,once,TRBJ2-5,CASSGTGGETQYF,TGTGCCAGTAGTGGGACAGGGGGGGAGACCCAGTACTTC
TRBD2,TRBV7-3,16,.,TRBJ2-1,CASSLTRLAGDNEQFF,TGTGCCAGCAGCTTAACACGACTAGCGGGAGACAATGAGCAGTTCTTC
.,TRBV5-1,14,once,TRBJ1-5,CASSLVLGGQPQHF,TGCGCCAGCAGCTTGGTGCTGGGCGGCCAGCCCCAGCATTTT
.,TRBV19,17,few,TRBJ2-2,CASSMVDGRTNTGELFF,TGTGCCAGTAGTATGGTCGACGGCAGGACGAACACCGGGGAGCTGTTTTTT
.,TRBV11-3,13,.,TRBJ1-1,CASSLAGNTEAFF,TGTGCCAGCAGCTTAGCAGGGAACACTGAAGCTTTCTTT
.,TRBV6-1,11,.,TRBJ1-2,CASSDFYGYTF,TGTGCCAGCAGTGATTTTTATGGCTACACCTTC
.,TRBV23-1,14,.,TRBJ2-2,CASSHQGPPGELFF,TGCGCCAGCAGTCACCAGGGCCCCCCCGGGGAGCTGTTTTTT
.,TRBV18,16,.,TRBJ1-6,CASSPPSRARNSPLHF,TGTGCCAGCTCACCACCCTCCAGGGCGCGCAATTCACCCCTCCACTTT
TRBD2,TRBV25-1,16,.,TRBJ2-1,CASSEYSGQRGLASFF,TGTGCCAGCAGTGAATATTCCGGGCAAAGGGGACTAGCGTCGTTCTTC
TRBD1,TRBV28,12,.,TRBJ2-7,CASSSNRDSQYF,TGTGCCAGCAGTTCAAACCGGGACAGTCAGTACTTC
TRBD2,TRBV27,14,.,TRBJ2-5,CASRVLAGAETQYF,TGTGCCAGCAGGGTATTAGCGGGAGCTGAGACCCAGTACTTC
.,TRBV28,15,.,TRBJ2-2,CASSLRTVGTGELFF,TGTGCCAGCAGTCTTCGGACGGTGGGAACCGGGGAGCTGTTTTTT
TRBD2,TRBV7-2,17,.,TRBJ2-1,CASRGDFRTSGWNEQFF,TGTGCCAGCAGAGGGGACTTTCGGACTAGCGGCTGGAATGAGCAGTTCTTC
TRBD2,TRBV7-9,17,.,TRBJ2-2,CASKAGTPDANTGELFF,TGTGCCAGCAAAGCGGGGACTCCGGACGCGAACACCGGGGAGCTGTTTTTT
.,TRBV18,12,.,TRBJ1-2,CASSQEDRLGTF,TGTGCCAGCTCTCAAGAAGACAGGTTGGGTACCTTC
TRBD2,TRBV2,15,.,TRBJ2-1,CASSRLAGSYNEQFF,TGTGCCAGCAGTAGACTAGCGGGATCCTACAATGAGCAGTTCTTC
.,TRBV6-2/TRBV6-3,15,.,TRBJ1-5,CASSSTGPSSQPQHF,TGTGCCAGCAGCAGCACAGGGCCCTCGAGTCAGCCCCAGCATTTT
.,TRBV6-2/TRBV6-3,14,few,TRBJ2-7,CASSLVGVPDEQYF,TGTGCCAGCAGTCTCGTGGGGGTTCCCGACGAGCAGTACTTC
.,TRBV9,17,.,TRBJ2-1,CASSVDNSLGPYNEQFF,TGTGCCAGCAGCGTAGATAACAGCCTAGGGCCCTACAATGAGCAGTTCTTC
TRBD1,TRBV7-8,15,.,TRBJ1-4,CASSLFGTGVEKLFF,TGTGCCAGCAGCTTGTTCGGGACAGGGGTGGAAAAACTGTTTTTT
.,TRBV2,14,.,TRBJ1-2,CASRDDGGMRGYTF,TGTGCCAGCAGGGACGACGGAGGGATGAGGGGCTACACCTTC
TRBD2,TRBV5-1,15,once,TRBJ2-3,CASSSRLAATDTQYF,TGCGCCAGCAGTTCGCGGCTAGCGGCTACAGATACGCAGTATTTT
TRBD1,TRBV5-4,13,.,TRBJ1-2,CASSVGGQDGYTF,TGTGCCAGCAGCGTAGGCGGACAGGATGGCTACACCTTC
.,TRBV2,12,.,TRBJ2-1,CASSQHSNEQFF,TGTGCCAGCAGCCAACACAGTAATGAGCAGTTCTTC
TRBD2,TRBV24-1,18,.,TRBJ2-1,CATSDYTLAGGPIYEQFF,TGTGCCACCAGTGATTATACCCTAGCGGGAGGGCCTATCTATGAGCAGTTCTTC
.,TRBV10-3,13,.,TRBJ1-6,CAISESRASPLHF,TGTGCCATCAGTGAGTCCAGGGCTTCACCCCTCCACTTT
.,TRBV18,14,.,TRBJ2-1,CASSPQVEYNEQFF,TGTGCCAGCTCACCACAGGTGGAGTACAATGAGCAGTTCTTC
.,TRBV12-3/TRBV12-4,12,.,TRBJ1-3,CASSQVGNTIYF,TGTGCCAGCAGTCAAGTCGGAAACACCATATATTTT
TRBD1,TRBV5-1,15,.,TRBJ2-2,CASSVGTGGTGELFF,TGCGCCAGCAGCGTCGGGACAGGTGGAACCGGGGAGCTGTTTTTT
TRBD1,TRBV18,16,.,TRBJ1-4,CASSPTGAATNEKLFF,TGTGCCAGCTCGCCTACAGGGGCGGCAACTAATGAAAAACTGTTTTTT
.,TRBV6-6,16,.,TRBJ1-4,CASSRSIWMANEKLFF,TGTGCCAGCAGTCGATCGATATGGATGGCTAATGAAAAACTGTTTTTT
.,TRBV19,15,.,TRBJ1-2,CASSIDREGDYGYTF,TGTGCCAGTAGTATAGACAGGGAGGGCGACTATGGCTACACCTTC
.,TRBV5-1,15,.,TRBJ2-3,CASSPGSLSTDTQYF,TGCGCCAGCAGTCCAGGGTCATTAAGCACAGATACGCAGTATTTT
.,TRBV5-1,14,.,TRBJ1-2,CASSPGRPTDGYTF,TGCGCCAGCAGCCCAGGTCGGCCGACGGATGGCTACACCTTC
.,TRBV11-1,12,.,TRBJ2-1,CASSSSRDLQFF,TGTGCCAGCAGCTCGAGCCGGGACTTGCAGTTCTTC
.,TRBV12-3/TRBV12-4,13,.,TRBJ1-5,CASRAGTNQPQHF,TGTGCCAGCCGGGCAGGGACTAATCAGCCCCAGCATTTT
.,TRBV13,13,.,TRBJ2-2,CASSGWTAGELFF,TGTGCCAGCAGCGGATGGACGGCCGGGGAGCTGTTTTTT
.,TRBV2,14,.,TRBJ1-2,CATKLRVGEISYTF,TGTGCCACCAAACTCCGGGTAGGGGAAATAAGCTACACCTTC